The rows below give T cell receptor beta chains drawn from one sample of a study of CD8+ T cells in alopecia areata. Only in-frame clones appear in the TCRdb table, and some are missing; sequencing was by immunoSEQ multiplex PCR. The table has fewer than 250,000 clones, 50% to 60% seen once; the top ten hold roughly 0.71%. The sample consisted of CD4+ T cells sorted from blood, taken at week 4, from a patient treated with tofacitinib. These receptors originate from a human donor with alopecia areata. Each CDR3 is given with its conserved first and last residue. The order of the fields is V gene, J gene, D gene, clone size, CDR3 protein, CDR3 DNA. D genes are given only for firm matches. Some rows mark clone size as missing; the rest say once, few, many or name a class of expanded clone.

TRBV7-2	TRBJ2-7	TRBD1	.	CASSSRGRSYEQYF	TGTGCCAGCAGCTCCAGGGGGCGTTCCTACGAGCAGTACTTC
TRBV2	TRBJ1-4	.	once	CASAGSRGEKLFF	TGTGCCAGCGCCGGGTCCCGGGGTGAAAAACTGTTTTTT
TRBV30	TRBJ2-7	TRBD1	.	CAWRVKGALSYEQYF	TGTGCCTGGAGGGTAAAGGGGGCATTGTCCTACGAGCAGTACTTC
TRBV11-2	TRBJ2-7	TRBD1	.	CASSLVSGGVEQYF	TGTGCCAGCAGCTTAGTGTCAGGGGGCGTCGAGCAGTACTTC
TRBV29-1	TRBJ2-1	TRBD2	.	CSAKLAGSHEQFF	TGCAGCGCAAAACTAGCGGGATCGCATGAGCAGTTCTTC
TRBV9	TRBJ2-5	.	.	CASSVVPAETGTQYF	TGTGCCAGCAGCGTAGTTCCAGCGGAGACAGGGACCCAGTACTTC
TRBV30	TRBJ1-1	.	.	CAWILAPLSTEAFF	TGTGCCTGGATCCTAGCTCCTCTGAGCACTGAAGCTTTCTTT
TRBV7-9	TRBJ1-3	.	few	CASTIRDGSVYF	TGTGCCAGCACCATCCGAGACGGGTCCGTATATTTT
TRBV7-9	TRBJ1-2	.	.	CASSLGQNYGYTF	TGTGCCAGCAGCTTAGGTCAGAACTATGGCTACACCTTC
TRBV2	TRBJ2-5	.	.	CASKPSYSQETQYF	TGTGCCAGCAAACCGTCCTACAGCCAAGAGACCCAGTACTTC
TRBV10-3	TRBJ1-1	.	.	CAIKSDRRGTEAFF	TGTGCCATCAAATCGGACAGACGGGGCACTGAAGCTTTCTTT
TRBV29-1	TRBJ2-5	TRBD1	.	CSAGTGGLETQYF	TGCAGCGCCGGGACAGGGGGCCTGGAGACCCAGTACTTC
TRBV19	TRBJ1-5	.	few	CASSGGRGEGNQPQHF	TGTGCCAGTAGTGGGGGGAGGGGAGAAGGCAATCAGCCCCAGCATTTT
TRBV7-6	TRBJ2-1	.	.	CASSLGVRVGYNEQFF	TGTGCCAGCAGCTTAGGGGTCAGGGTGGGCTACAATGAGCAGTTCTTC
TRBV7-9	TRBJ1-5	TRBD1	.	CASSPGQGGYGNQPQHF	TGTGCCAGCAGCCCTGGACAGGGAGGGTACGGCAATCAGCCCCAGCATTTT
TRBV6-5	TRBJ2-5	.	.	CASSYSLQETQYF	TGTGCCAGCAGTTACTCGCTACAAGAGACCCAGTACTTC
TRBV29-1	TRBJ1-2	.	.	CSAGYRSNYGYTF	TGCAGCGCCGGCTACCGATCTAACTATGGCTACACCTTC
TRBV20-1	TRBJ2-5	.	.	CSAGRETQYF	TGCAGTGCGGGGCGAGAGACCCAGTACTTC
TRBV5-1	TRBJ2-7	TRBD1	.	CASNRDSTYEQYF	TGCGCCAGCAACCGGGACAGTACCTACGAGCAGTACTTC
TRBV30	TRBJ2-1	TRBD2	.	CAWSLAGGPEQFF	TGTGCCTGGAGTCTAGCGGGAGGGCCTGAGCAGTTCTTC
TRBV25-1	TRBJ2-3	.	.	CASSDVRGSADTQYF	TGTGCCAGCAGCGATGTCCGCGGGTCCGCAGATACGCAGTATTTT
TRBV30	TRBJ1-3	.	few	CAWSRGTGNTIYF	TGTGCCTGGAGTAGAGGGACTGGAAACACCATATATTTT
TRBV5-1	TRBJ2-3	.	once	CASSGTIADTQYF	TGCGCCAGCAGCGGGACGATAGCAGATACGCAGTATTTT
TRBV29-1	TRBJ2-6	TRBD1	.	CSVHLTGTGANVLTF	TGCAGCGTCCACCTGACAGGGACCGGGGCCAACGTCCTGACTTTC
TRBV2	TRBJ1-5	TRBD1	.	CASSVGQGDGQPQHF	TGTGCCAGCAGCGTTGGACAGGGGGATGGTCAGCCCCAGCATTTT
TRBV28	TRBJ2-7	TRBD2	once	CASSSSGNRYEQYF	TGTGCCAGCAGTTCTAGCGGGAATAGGTACGAGCAGTACTTC
TRBV4-1	TRBJ1-2	TRBD1	.	CASSQGSATGEYGYTF	TGCGCCAGCAGCCAAGGTTCGGCGACAGGGGAGTATGGCTACACCTTC
TRBV7-9	TRBJ1-2	TRBD1	few	CAMGTGSYGYTF	TGTGCGATGGGGACAGGCTCATATGGCTACACCTTC
TRBV7-2	TRBJ2-3	.	.	CASSSDRWGRSDTQYF	TGTGCCAGCAGCTCCGACAGGTGGGGCCGCTCAGATACGCAGTATTTT
TRBV2	TRBJ2-3	.	once	CASMQTRPPDTQYF	TGTGCCAGCATGCAGACTAGACCCCCAGATACGCAGTATTTT
TRBV5-6	TRBJ2-6	.	.	CASSLGTGYISGANVLTF	TGTGCCAGCAGCTTGGGTACGGGTTATATCTCTGGGGCCAACGTCCTGACTTTC
TRBV29-1	TRBJ2-1	.	few	CSVVGENEQFF	TGCAGCGTTGTAGGGGAGAATGAGCAGTTCTTC
TRBV7-8	TRBJ2-7	TRBD2	.	CASSLAGTSGVSYEQYF	TGTGCCAGCAGCTTAGCTGGGACTAGCGGGGTCTCCTACGAGCAGTACTTC
TRBV29-1	TRBJ1-1	.	.	CSVIFGAIGNTEAFF	TGCAGCGTTATTTTTGGTGCGATTGGGAACACTGAAGCTTTCTTT
TRBV19	TRBJ2-7	TRBD2	.	CASSSGLAGVGEQYF	TGTGCCAGTAGTTCCGGACTAGCGGGAGTGGGCGAGCAGTACTTC
TRBV29-1	TRBJ2-3	.	.	CSGAEDGTDTQYF	TGCAGCGGCGCTGAGGACGGGACAGATACGCAGTATTTT
TRBV5-1	TRBJ1-2	.	.	CASSLVRGGPSGYTF	TGCGCCAGCAGCTTGGTCAGAGGGGGGCCCTCTGGCTACACCTTC
TRBV5-4	TRBJ2-1	TRBD1	.	CASSFGGEGANEQFF	TGTGCCAGCAGCTTTGGGGGCGAGGGGGCCAATGAGCAGTTCTTC
TRBV6-5	TRBJ1-5	.	.	CASSYSIFQPQHF	TGTGCCAGCAGTTACTCGATTTTTCAGCCCCAGCATTTT
TRBV5-5	TRBJ1-1	TRBD1	.	CASSFAAQGEAFF	TGTGCCAGCAGCTTCGCTGCACAGGGGGAAGCTTTCTTT
TRBV7-3	TRBJ2-5	TRBD2	.	CASSFGQLAGGLGETQYF	TGTGCCAGCAGCTTCGGTCAACTAGCGGGAGGGCTAGGAGAGACCCAGTACTTC
TRBV29-1	TRBJ2-3	.	.	CSVEVPSLSADTQYF	TGCAGCGTTGAAGTGCCTAGTTTATCGGCAGATACGCAGTATTTT